This entry is about one T cell receptor (beta chain). Some clones are missing from TCRdb's copy, which holds only in-frame ones; the method was immunoSEQ multiplex PCR. This table has about 310,000 clones, about 91% appearing once. This record belongs to a study of blood T cell repertoires in COVID-19. This CDR3 is 16 amino acids long. V was pared by 0 bases and J by 5 bases, with 15 bases between. Per germline, CDR1 MGHRA and CDR2 YSYEKL. Cohorts were based on clinical histories the participants reported. The sequenced sample consisted of PBMCs or T cells enriched from blood (not recorded which). This sequence originates from a middle-aged woman who had recovered from COVID-19. The rearrangement joins TRBV4-1 to TRBJ2-3; a weak D match, TRBD1 (6 bases). CDR3 bases: TGCGCCAGCAGCCAAGATTACAGGGACGTCGGAGATACGCAGTATTTT. Translated, it gives CASSQDYRDVGDTQYF.